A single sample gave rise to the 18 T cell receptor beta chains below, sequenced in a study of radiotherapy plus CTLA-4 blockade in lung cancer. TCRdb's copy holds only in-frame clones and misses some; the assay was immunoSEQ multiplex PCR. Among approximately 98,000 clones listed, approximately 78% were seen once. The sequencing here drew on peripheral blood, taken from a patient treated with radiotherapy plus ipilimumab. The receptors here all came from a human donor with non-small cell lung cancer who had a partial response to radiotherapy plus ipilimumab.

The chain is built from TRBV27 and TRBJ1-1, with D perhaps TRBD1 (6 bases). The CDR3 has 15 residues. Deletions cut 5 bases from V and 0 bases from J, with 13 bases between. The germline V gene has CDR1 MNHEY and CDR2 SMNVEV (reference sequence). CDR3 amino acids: CASSPSTGVNTEAFF. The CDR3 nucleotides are TGTGCCAGCAGTCCTTCGACAGGAGTGAACACTGAAGCTTTCTTT.

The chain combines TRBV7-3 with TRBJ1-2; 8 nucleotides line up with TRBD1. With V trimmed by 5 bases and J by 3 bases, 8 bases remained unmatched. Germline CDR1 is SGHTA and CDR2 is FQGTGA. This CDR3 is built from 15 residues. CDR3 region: CASSPSGGADYGYTF. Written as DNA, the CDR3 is TGTGCCAGCAGCCCCTCAGGGGGCGCGGACTATGGCTACACCTTC.

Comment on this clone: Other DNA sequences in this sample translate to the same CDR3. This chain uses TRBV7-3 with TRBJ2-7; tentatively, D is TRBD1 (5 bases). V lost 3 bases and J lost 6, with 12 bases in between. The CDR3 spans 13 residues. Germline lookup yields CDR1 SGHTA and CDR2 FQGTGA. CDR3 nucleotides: TGTGCCAGCAGCTTTACTACTCAGGGCGAGCAGTACTTC. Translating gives CASSFTTQGEQYF.

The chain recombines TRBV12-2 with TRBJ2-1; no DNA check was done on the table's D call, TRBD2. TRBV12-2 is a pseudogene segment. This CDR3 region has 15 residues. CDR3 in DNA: TGTGCAAGTCGCCTAGGAGTCCTCCGCGACAATGAGCAGTTCTTC. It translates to CASRLGVLRDNEQFF.

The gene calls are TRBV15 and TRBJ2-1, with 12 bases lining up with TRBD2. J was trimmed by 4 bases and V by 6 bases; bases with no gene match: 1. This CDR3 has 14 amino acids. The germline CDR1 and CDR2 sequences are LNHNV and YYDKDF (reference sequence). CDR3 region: CATSGLAGYNEQFF. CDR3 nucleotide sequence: TGTGCCACCAGTGGACTAGCGGGATACAATGAGCAGTTCTTC. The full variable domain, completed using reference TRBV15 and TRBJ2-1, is DAMVIQNPRYQVTQFGKPVTLSCSQTLNHNVMYWYQQKSSQAPKLLFHYYDKDFNNEADTPDNFQSRRPNTSFCFLDIRSPGLGDTAMYLCATSGLAGYNEQFFGPGTRLTVL.

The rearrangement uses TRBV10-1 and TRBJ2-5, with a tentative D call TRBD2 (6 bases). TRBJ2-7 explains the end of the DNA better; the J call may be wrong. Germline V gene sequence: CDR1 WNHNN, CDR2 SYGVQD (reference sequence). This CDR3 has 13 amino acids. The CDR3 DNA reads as TGCGCCAGCAGTGGGGGGGTGGGAGCCGAGCAGTACTTC. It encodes CASSGGVGAEQYF.

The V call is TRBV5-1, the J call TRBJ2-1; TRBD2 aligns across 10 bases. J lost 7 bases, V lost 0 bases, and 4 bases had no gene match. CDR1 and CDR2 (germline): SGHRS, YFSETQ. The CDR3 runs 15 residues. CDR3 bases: TGCGCCAGCAGCTTGGCACTAGCGGGAAGAAATGAGCAGTTCTTC. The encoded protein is CASSLALAGRNEQFF.

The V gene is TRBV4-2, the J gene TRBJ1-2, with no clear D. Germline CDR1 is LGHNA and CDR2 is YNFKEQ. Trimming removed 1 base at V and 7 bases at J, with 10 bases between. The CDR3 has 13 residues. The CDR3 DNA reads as TGTGCCAGCAGCCAAGCCCAGGTGGCTGGCTACACCTTC. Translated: CASSQAQVAGYTF.

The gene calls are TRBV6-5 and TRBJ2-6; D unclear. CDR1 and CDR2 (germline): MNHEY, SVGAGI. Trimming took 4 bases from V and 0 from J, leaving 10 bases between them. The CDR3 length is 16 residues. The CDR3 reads CASSSRSLSGANVLTF. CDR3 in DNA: TGTGCCAGCAGTTCGCGTTCCCTCTCTGGGGCCAACGTCCTGACTTTC.

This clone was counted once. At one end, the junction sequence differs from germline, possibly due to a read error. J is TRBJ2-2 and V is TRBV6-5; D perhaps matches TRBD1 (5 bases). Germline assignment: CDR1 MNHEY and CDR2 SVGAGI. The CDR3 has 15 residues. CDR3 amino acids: CASSYRGLNAGELFF. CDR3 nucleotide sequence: TGTGCCAGCAGTTACAGGGGTCTGAACGCCGGGGAGCTGTTTTTT.

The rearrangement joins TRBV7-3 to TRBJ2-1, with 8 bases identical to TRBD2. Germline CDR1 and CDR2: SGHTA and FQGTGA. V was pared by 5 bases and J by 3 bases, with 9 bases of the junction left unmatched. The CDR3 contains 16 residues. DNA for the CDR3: TGTGCCAGCAGCCCCCGGGGGGGACTCAACTACAATGAGCAGTTCTTC. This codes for CASSPRGGLNYNEQFF.

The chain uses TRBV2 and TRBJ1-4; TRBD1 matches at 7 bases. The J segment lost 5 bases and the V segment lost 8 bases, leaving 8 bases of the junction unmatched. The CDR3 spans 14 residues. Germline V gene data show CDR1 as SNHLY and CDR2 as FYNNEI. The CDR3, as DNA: TGTGCCAGCGGTAGACAGGGATACAATGAAAAACTGTTTTTT. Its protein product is CASGRQGYNEKLFF.

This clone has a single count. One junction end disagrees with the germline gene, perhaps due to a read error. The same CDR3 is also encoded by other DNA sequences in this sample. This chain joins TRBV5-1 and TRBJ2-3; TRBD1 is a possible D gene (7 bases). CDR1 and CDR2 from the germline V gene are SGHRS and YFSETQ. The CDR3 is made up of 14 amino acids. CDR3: CASSLGGGTDTQYF. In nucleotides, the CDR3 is TGCGCCAGCAGCTTAGGAGGGGGCACAGATACACAGTATTTT.

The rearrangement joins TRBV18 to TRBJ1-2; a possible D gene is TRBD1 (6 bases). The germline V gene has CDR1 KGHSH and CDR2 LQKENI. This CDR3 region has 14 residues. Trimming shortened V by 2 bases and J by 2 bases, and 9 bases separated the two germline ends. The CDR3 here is CASSPGGRNYGYTF. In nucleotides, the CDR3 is TGTGCCAGCTCACCAGGGGGCAGGAACTATGGCTACACCTTC. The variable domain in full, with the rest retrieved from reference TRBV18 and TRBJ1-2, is NAGVMQNPRHLVRRRGQEARLRCSPMKGHSHVYWYRQLPEEGLKFMVYLQKENIIDESGMPKERFSAEFPKEGPSILRIQQVVRGDSAAYFCASSPGGRNYGYTFGSGTRLTVV.

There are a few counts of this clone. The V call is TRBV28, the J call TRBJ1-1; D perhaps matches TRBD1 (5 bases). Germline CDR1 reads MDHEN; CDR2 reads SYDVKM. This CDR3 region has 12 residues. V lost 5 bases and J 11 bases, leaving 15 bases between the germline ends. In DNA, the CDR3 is TGTGCCAGCAGTACGACGACAGACGGGGCTTTCTTT. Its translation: CASSTTTDGAFF.

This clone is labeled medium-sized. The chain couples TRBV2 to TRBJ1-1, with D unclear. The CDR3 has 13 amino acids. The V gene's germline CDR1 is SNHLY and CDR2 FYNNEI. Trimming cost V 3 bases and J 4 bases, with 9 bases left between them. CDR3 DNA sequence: TGTGCCAGCAGTGACGCCAGAGGCACTGAAGCTTTCTTT. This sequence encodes CASSDARGTEAFF.

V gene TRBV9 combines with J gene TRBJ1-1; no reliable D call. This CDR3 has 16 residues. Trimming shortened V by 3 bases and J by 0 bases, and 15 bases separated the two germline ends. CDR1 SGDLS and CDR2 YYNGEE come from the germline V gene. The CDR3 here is CASSETVEGMNTEAFF. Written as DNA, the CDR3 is TGTGCCAGCAGCGAAACAGTCGAAGGTATGAACACTGAAGCTTTCTTT. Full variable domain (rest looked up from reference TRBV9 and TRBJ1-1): DSGVTQTPKHLITATGQRVTLRCSPRSGDLSVYWYQQSLDQGLQFLIQYYNGEERAKGNILERFSAQQFPDLHSELNLSSLELGDSALYFCASSETVEGMNTEAFFGQGTRLTVV.

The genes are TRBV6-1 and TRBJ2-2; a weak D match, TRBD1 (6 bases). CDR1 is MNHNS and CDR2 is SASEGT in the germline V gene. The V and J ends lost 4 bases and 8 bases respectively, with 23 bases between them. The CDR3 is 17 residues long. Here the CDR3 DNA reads TGTGCCAGCAGTGGACAGGCCTTAGACCTCCGTAGAGGGGAGCTGTTTTTT. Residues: CASSGQALDLRRGELFF.